This is a list of T cell receptor beta chains from one sample in a study of T cell responses to AZD1222 COVID-19 vaccine. Method: immunoSEQ multiplex PCR; TCRdb's copy keeps in-frame clones and lacks some. The sample gives about 120,000 clones, 70% to 90% of which show up once; 3% to 4% is in the top ten. This specimen was peripheral blood, taken on day 0 of MenACWY control vaccination. The origin of the receptors is an adult in good health. Each CDR3 is given with its conserved first and last residue. The order of the fields is D gene, V gene, J gene, clone size, CDR3 DNA, CDR3 protein. A D gene is named only where the DNA matches it firmly. Not every row has a clone size; where given, it reads once, few, many or a size class.

D gene: -; V gene: TRBV20-1; J gene: TRBJ1-2; clone size: -; CDR3 DNA: TGCAGTGCTAGTTCAGAGGGGTTTAGCTATGGCTACACCTTC; CDR3 protein: CSASSEGFSYGYTF
D gene: -; V gene: TRBV10-3; J gene: TRBJ2-5; clone size: -; CDR3 DNA: TGTGCCATCAGTGAGTCAGGGCGCGAGACCCAGTACTTC; CDR3 protein: CAISESGRETQYF
D gene: -; V gene: TRBV30; J gene: TRBJ1-3; clone size: -; CDR3 DNA: TGTGCCTGGGAAGCGGGGCGAACCAGACTGAACTCTGGAAACACCATATATTTT; CDR3 protein: CAWEAGRTRLNSGNTIYF
D gene: -; V gene: TRBV7-3; J gene: TRBJ2-3; clone size: -; CDR3 DNA: TGTGCCAGCAGCCAGGGGCGGGGTCTAGATACGCAGTATTTT; CDR3 protein: CASSQGRGLDTQYF
D gene: TRBD1; V gene: TRBV19; J gene: TRBJ2-7; clone size: -; CDR3 DNA: TGTGCCAGTAGTATTTGGGACAGACCCACCAACGAGCAGTACTTC; CDR3 protein: CASSIWDRPTNEQYF
D gene: -; V gene: TRBV5-4; J gene: TRBJ1-1; clone size: -; CDR3 DNA: TGTGCCAGCAGCTCTCCCGGACAAGGGAACACTGAAGCTTTCTTT; CDR3 protein: CASSSPGQGNTEAFF
D gene: TRBD1; V gene: TRBV6-5; J gene: TRBJ1-2; clone size: -; CDR3 DNA: TGTGCCAGCGGATTACAGGGGTCGGGGTATGGCTACACCTTC; CDR3 protein: CASGLQGSGYGYTF
D gene: TRBD1; V gene: TRBV9; J gene: TRBJ1-2; clone size: -; CDR3 DNA: TGTGCCAGCAGATCGTCCGGGACAGGGGCTAATGGCTACACCTTC; CDR3 protein: CASRSSGTGANGYTF
D gene: -; V gene: TRBV3-1/TRBV3-2; J gene: TRBJ2-5; clone size: -; CDR3 DNA: TGTGCCAGCAGCCAAGAAGTCGGGGAAGAGACCCAGTACTTC; CDR3 protein: CASSQEVGEETQYF
D gene: -; V gene: TRBV12-3/TRBV12-4; J gene: TRBJ1-1; clone size: -; CDR3 DNA: TGTGCCAGCAGGGCTCAGGTTCGCACTGAAGCTTTCTTT; CDR3 protein: CASRAQVRTEAFF
D gene: -; V gene: TRBV7-2; J gene: TRBJ1-5; clone size: once; CDR3 DNA: TGTGCCAGCAGCTTAGGACAAAACAATCAGCCCCAGCATTTT; CDR3 protein: CASSLGQNNQPQHF
D gene: -; V gene: TRBV18; J gene: TRBJ2-5; clone size: once; CDR3 DNA: TGTGCCAGCTTACCCCAAGAGACCCAGTACTTC; CDR3 protein: CASLPQETQYF
D gene: -; V gene: TRBV10-3; J gene: TRBJ2-2; clone size: -; CDR3 DNA: TGTGCCATCAGTGAGAGGGCAGGGTACACCGGGGAGCTGTTTTTT; CDR3 protein: CAISERAGYTGELFF
D gene: -; V gene: TRBV3-1/TRBV3-2; J gene: TRBJ1-5; clone size: -; CDR3 DNA: TGTGCCAGCAGCCAAGGAGGGAAACAGCCCCAGCATTTT; CDR3 protein: CASSQGGKQPQHF
D gene: -; V gene: TRBV11-2; J gene: TRBJ2-7; clone size: -; CDR3 DNA: TGTGCCAGCAGCTTTTTTGGGGCCTACGAGCAGTACTTC; CDR3 protein: CASSFFGAYEQYF
D gene: TRBD1; V gene: TRBV9; J gene: TRBJ2-3; clone size: -; CDR3 DNA: TGTGCCAGTAATAGCGCCCGACAGGGGGATACGCAGTATTTT; CDR3 protein: CASNSARQGDTQYF
D gene: -; V gene: TRBV28; J gene: TRBJ1-5; clone size: -; CDR3 DNA: TGTGCCAGCAGTTCACTCCGGGAGGCCCAGCATTTT; CDR3 protein: CASSSLREAQHF
D gene: -; V gene: TRBV4-1; J gene: TRBJ1-3; clone size: -; CDR3 DNA: TGCGCCAGCAGCCAAGAGATCGCAGGGTCTGGAAACACCATATATTTT; CDR3 protein: CASSQEIAGSGNTIYF
D gene: -; V gene: TRBV30; J gene: TRBJ1-2; clone size: few; CDR3 DNA: TGTGCCTGGGAAGCAGCGTATGGCTACACCTTC; CDR3 protein: CAWEAAYGYTF
D gene: -; V gene: TRBV19; J gene: TRBJ1-2; clone size: -; CDR3 DNA: TGTGCCAGTAGTACCGGGGGGCGAGGGAGCTATGGCTACACCTTC; CDR3 protein: CASSTGGRGSYGYTF
D gene: TRBD2; V gene: TRBV9; J gene: TRBJ2-7; clone size: -; CDR3 DNA: TGTGCCAGCAGCCGACTAGCGGGGGACGAGCAGTACTTC; CDR3 protein: CASSRLAGDEQYF
D gene: -; V gene: TRBV29-1; J gene: TRBJ2-3; clone size: -; CDR3 DNA: TGCAGCGTTGAAGTGGGAGGACTCACCGGTACGCAGTATTTT; CDR3 protein: CSVEVGGLTGTQYF
D gene: TRBD1; V gene: TRBV11-2; J gene: TRBJ2-7; clone size: -; CDR3 DNA: TGTGCCAGCAGCCCTTGGGGGGACAGGGGACCCGAGCAGTACTTC; CDR3 protein: CASSPWGDRGPEQYF
D gene: -; V gene: TRBV11-2; J gene: TRBJ1-2; clone size: once; CDR3 DNA: TGTGCCAGCAGCTCGGCGGTCCAGGGGCCAGCTAACTATGGCTACACCTTC; CDR3 protein: CASSSAVQGPANYGYTF
D gene: TRBD1; V gene: TRBV7-3; J gene: TRBJ1-6; clone size: -; CDR3 DNA: TGTGCCAGCAGCTTACGTAGACAGGGACGCCAAATATATAATTCACCCCTCCACTTT; CDR3 protein: CASSLRRQGRQIYNSPLHF
D gene: -; V gene: TRBV19; J gene: TRBJ1-1; clone size: -; CDR3 DNA: TGTGCCAGTAGTCCCCATATGAACACTGAAGCTTTCTTT; CDR3 protein: CASSPHMNTEAFF
D gene: TRBD1; V gene: TRBV5-5; J gene: TRBJ2-7; clone size: few; CDR3 DNA: TGTGCCAGCAGCTATTCGCCGGACAGGGGTCGGGAGCAGTACTTC; CDR3 protein: CASSYSPDRGREQYF
D gene: TRBD1; V gene: TRBV5-1; J gene: TRBJ1-4; clone size: -; CDR3 DNA: TGCGCCAGCAGCACAGGGACAGGGGAGAGCGAAAAACTGTTTTTT; CDR3 protein: CASSTGTGESEKLFF
D gene: TRBD1; V gene: TRBV27; J gene: TRBJ2-7; clone size: -; CDR3 DNA: TGTGCCAGCAGTTGGGACAGCCTTGGGGAGCAGTACTTC; CDR3 protein: CASSWDSLGEQYF
D gene: -; V gene: TRBV19; J gene: TRBJ2-3; clone size: -; CDR3 DNA: TGTGCCAGTAGTATAGATTTCGGCAGCACAGATACGCAGTATTTT; CDR3 protein: CASSIDFGSTDTQYF
D gene: -; V gene: TRBV7-3; J gene: TRBJ2-3; clone size: -; CDR3 DNA: TGTGCCAGCAGCTCCACCACGGGGGATACGCAGTATTTT; CDR3 protein: CASSSTTGDTQYF
D gene: -; V gene: TRBV19; J gene: TRBJ2-7; clone size: -; CDR3 DNA: TGTGCCAGTAGTCCCCGCCCGAGTAGACAGGGAGGCGTCGAGCAGTACTTC; CDR3 protein: CASSPRPSRQGGVEQYF
D gene: TRBD1; V gene: TRBV5-1; J gene: TRBJ1-5; clone size: -; CDR3 DNA: TGCGCCAGCAGCGCAGGGACAGGGAATCAGCCCCAGCATTTT; CDR3 protein: CASSAGTGNQPQHF
D gene: TRBD1; V gene: TRBV6-2/TRBV6-3; J gene: TRBJ2-7; clone size: few; CDR3 DNA: TGTGCCAGCAGTTACCTATTCCCGGGACAGGGTGGCTCCTACGAGCAGTACTTC; CDR3 protein: CASSYLFPGQGGSYEQYF
D gene: TRBD2; V gene: TRBV29-1; J gene: TRBJ2-1; clone size: -; CDR3 DNA: TGCAGCGCTCAAGCGGGGGACCTCCCGGGTGAGCAGTTCTTC; CDR3 protein: CSAQAGDLPGEQFF
D gene: TRBD2; V gene: TRBV6-5; J gene: TRBJ2-7; clone size: -; CDR3 DNA: TGTGCCAGCAGTCTTAGCGGGGCTAGGGTCTACGAGCAGTACTTC; CDR3 protein: CASSLSGARVYEQYF
D gene: -; V gene: TRBV11-3; J gene: TRBJ1-1; clone size: -; CDR3 DNA: TGTGCCAGCAGCCTCTTCCGGGACACTGAAGCTTTCTTT; CDR3 protein: CASSLFRDTEAFF
D gene: -; V gene: TRBV28; J gene: TRBJ2-3; clone size: -; CDR3 DNA: TGTGCCAGCAGATACCCGGGACGGGGGACGCAGTATTTT; CDR3 protein: CASRYPGRGTQYF
D gene: -; V gene: TRBV28; J gene: TRBJ2-5; clone size: -; CDR3 DNA: TGTGCCAGCAGCTCCTCCGGGGGCCCCGAGACCCAGTACTTC; CDR3 protein: CASSSSGGPETQYF
D gene: TRBD1; V gene: TRBV10-3; J gene: TRBJ1-3; clone size: -; CDR3 DNA: TGTGCCGCCGGGGGCAGGGGGAGTGGAAACACCATATATTTT; CDR3 protein: CAAGGRGSGNTIYF
D gene: -; V gene: TRBV19; J gene: TRBJ2-5; clone size: -; CDR3 DNA: TGTGCCAGTAGTATAGTACTAATGGGAGCCCAAGAGACCCAGTACTTC; CDR3 protein: CASSIVLMGAQETQYF
D gene: -; V gene: TRBV28; J gene: TRBJ2-1; clone size: -; CDR3 DNA: TGTGCCAGCAGTTTGCCCGGCTACAATGAGCAGTTCTTC; CDR3 protein: CASSLPGYNEQFF
D gene: -; V gene: TRBV28; J gene: TRBJ2-1; clone size: -; CDR3 DNA: TGTGCCAGCAGTTCCCCGGCGTGGGATGAGCAGTTCTTC; CDR3 protein: CASSSPAWDEQFF
D gene: TRBD1; V gene: TRBV6-2/TRBV6-3; J gene: TRBJ2-2; clone size: -; CDR3 DNA: TGTGCCAGCAGTTCAAACAGGGGGAACACCGGGGAGCTGTTTTTT; CDR3 protein: CASSSNRGNTGELFF
D gene: -; V gene: TRBV6-2/TRBV6-3; J gene: TRBJ2-3; clone size: -; CDR3 DNA: TGTGCCAGCAGTTACTCGGTAGCTCCGACGTCAAAAGATACGCAGTATTTT; CDR3 protein: CASSYSVAPTSKDTQYF
D gene: -; V gene: TRBV5-4; J gene: TRBJ2-4; clone size: -; CDR3 DNA: TGTGCCAGCAGCTTCTGGCCAACGGGACAAAACATTCAGTACTTC; CDR3 protein: CASSFWPTGQNIQYF
D gene: -; V gene: TRBV11-2; J gene: TRBJ1-1; clone size: -; CDR3 DNA: TGTGCCAGCAGCTTCTCAGGGATTACTGAAGCTTTCTTT; CDR3 protein: CASSFSGITEAFF
D gene: -; V gene: TRBV9; J gene: TRBJ2-5; clone size: -; CDR3 DNA: TGTGCCAGCAGCGTAGTTCCGGATCAAGAGACCCAGTACTTC; CDR3 protein: CASSVVPDQETQYF
D gene: TRBD1; V gene: TRBV11-2; J gene: TRBJ1-3; clone size: -; CDR3 DNA: TGTGCCAGCAGCCAAGGACAGGCCCGAGACACCATATATTTT; CDR3 protein: CASSQGQARDTIYF
D gene: -; V gene: TRBV2; J gene: TRBJ1-4; clone size: -; CDR3 DNA: TGTGCCAGTACTCTTGAAAAACTGTTTTTT; CDR3 protein: CASTLEKLFF
D gene: TRBD1; V gene: TRBV27; J gene: TRBJ1-2; clone size: few; CDR3 DNA: TGTGCCAGCAGTTTGGGCAGGGGGCAAGATGGCTACACCTTC; CDR3 protein: CASSLGRGQDGYTF
D gene: TRBD2; V gene: TRBV7-3; J gene: TRBJ2-7; clone size: few; CDR3 DNA: TGTGCCAGCAGCTCTTTGGGACTAGCGGGGGACGAGCAGTACTTC; CDR3 protein: CASSSLGLAGDEQYF
D gene: -; V gene: TRBV4-1; J gene: TRBJ1-2; clone size: -; CDR3 DNA: TGCGCCAGCAGCCAAGGACTAGGGACGCCTCGAGGGATGGACTATGGCTACACCTTC; CDR3 protein: CASSQGLGTPRGMDYGYTF
D gene: -; V gene: TRBV12-3/TRBV12-4; J gene: TRBJ1-1; clone size: -; CDR3 DNA: TGTGCCAGCAGTTTAATGGGTTCCACTGAAGCTTTCTTT; CDR3 protein: CASSLMGSTEAFF